Following are 20 T cell receptor beta chains from one sample sequenced in a study of Graves' ophthalmopathy and Graves' hyperthyroidism. For repertoire sequencing, the TCR beta CDR3 regions were amplified from RNA transcripts. HTBI primers served in a first-round RT-PCR, which a second-round multiplex PCR followed. In TCRdb, the multiplex PCR reads were re-called with MiXCR into one record per CDR3 protein. The sample includes about 660,000 distinct CDR3 sequences, 35% to 50% seen only once; the top ten take more than 3%. The specimen was peripheral blood. The receptor set was obtained from an adult man with Graves' ophthalmopathy.

This clonotype was seen repeatedly, ten times or more. The chain is built from TRBV2 and TRBJ1-2, with D possibly TRBD1 on 6 matching bases. V lost 8 bases and J 5 bases, leaving 18 bases between the germline ends. The CDR3 loop spans 14 amino acids. Germline V gene lookup returns CDR1 SNHLY and CDR2 FYNNEI. CDR3 residues: CASVSQGFRYGYTF. The CDR3 DNA reads TGTGCCAGCGTTTCACAGGGATTTCGGTATGGCTACACCTTC.

On this clonotype: A much larger clone differs from this one at a single base, so this may be a read error. The conserved phenylalanine or tryptophan normally closing the CDR3 is absent here, so this likely arose from a read error. The chain employs TRBV19 and TRBJ2-7, with a possible D match to TRBD2 (6 bases). V was pared by 3 bases and J by 5 bases, with 11 bases between. The CDR3 runs 13 residues. Germline lookup yields CDR1 LNHDA and CDR2 SQIVND (reference sequence). Here the CDR3 reads CASSMEWRDEQYL. For the CDR3, the DNA is TGTGCCAGTAGTATGGAGTGGAGGGACGAGCAGTACCTC.

This clonotype was detected a few times. The gene calls are TRBV4-2 and TRBJ1-4, with D hard to call. V was shortened by 4 bases and J by 0 bases, with 15 bases between the two germline ends. CDR3 length: 17 amino acids. Looked up from germline, CDR1 is LGHNA and CDR2 is YNFKEQ. CDR3 in amino acids: CASSLTRSGSTNEKLFF. CDR3 in DNA: TGTGCCAGCAGCCTGACAAGATCGGGCTCAACTAATGAAAAACTGTTTTTT.

The chain joins TRBV19 to TRBJ1-5, with D possibly matching TRBD1 (5 bases). This CDR3 is built from 13 residues. The germline V gene encodes CDR1 LNHDA and CDR2 SQIVND (reference sequence). The germline V and J ends were trimmed by 9 bases and 11 bases, with 20 bases remaining between them. The DNA for the CDR3 is TGTGCCAGCAGCTTGGGACTCCCAGAGACCCAGCATTTT. It translates to CASSLGLPETQHF.

This clonotype was observed at least ten times. The chain combines TRBV9 with TRBJ2-5; D is possibly TRBD1 (8 bases). The CDR3 has 15 amino acids. Trimming shortened V by 4 bases and J by 5 bases, and 18 bases separated the two germline ends. Germline CDR1 and CDR2: SGDLS and YYNGEE. In DNA form, the CDR3 reads TGTGCCAGCAGCCCACAGGGGGGGGACGGCGAGACCCAGTACTTC. It encodes CASSPQGGDGETQYF.

This clonotype occurred many times. The chain links TRBV5-5 to TRBJ1-1; no firm D call. Germline CDR1 and CDR2: SGHKS and YYEKEE (reference sequence). The CDR3 totals 14 residues. Trimming took 2 bases from V and 0 from J, leaving 8 bases between them. Here the CDR3 reads CASSLRTLNTEAFF. The CDR3 DNA is TGTGCCAGCAGCTTACGGACGTTGAACACTGAAGCTTTCTTT. The full variable domain, with the rest looked up from reference TRBV5-5 and TRBJ1-1, is DAGVTQSPTHLIKTRGQQVTLRCSPISGHKSVSWYQQVLGQGPQFIFQYYEKEERGRGNFPDRFSARQFPNYSSELNVNALLLGDSALYLCASSLRTLNTEAFFGQGTRLTVV.

The V call is TRBV25-1, the J call TRBJ1-1, with D maybe TRBD1 (6 bases). Trimming removed 1 base at V and 2 bases at J, with 29 bases between. In germline, CDR1 is MGHDK, CDR2 SYGVNS. The CDR3 extends over 21 amino acids. The CDR3 loop reads CASSELVRTDTRVGPNTEAFF. CDR3 in DNA: TGTGCCAGCAGTGAATTAGTACGGACAGACACCAGGGTCGGGCCCAACACTGAAGCTTTCTTT.

Regarding this clonotype: At one of its ends the junction is not consistent with the germline gene, which may arise from a read error. The chain employs TRBV20-1 and TRBJ2-6; perhaps TRBD2 as D (7 bases). This CDR3 has 16 residues. Germline loops: CDR1 DFQATT, CDR2 SNEGSKA (reference sequence). Here the CDR3 reads CSARPWGGRSVNTEAF. The CDR3 DNA follows: TGCAGTGCTCGCCCGTGGGGGGGGCGCAGCGTGAACACTGAAGCTTTC.

This clonotype was seen a handful of times. The chain carries TRBV24-1 and TRBJ2-3; D is unresolved. Deletions cut 1 base from V and 2 bases from J, with 0 bases between. The CDR3 has 12 residues. Germline lookup yields CDR1 KGHDR and CDR2 SFDVKD. The CDR3 nucleotides are TGTGCCACCAGTGATTTCACAGATACGCAGTATTTT. Its translation: CATSDFTDTQYF.

The V gene is TRBV7-9, the J gene TRBJ2-7; D may be TRBD1 (6 bases). Germline assignment: CDR1 SEHNR and CDR2 FQNEAQ (reference sequence). The CDR3 spans 18 residues. V lost 4 bases, J lost 0 bases, and 22 bases lay in between. CDR3: CASSSSTGLRRSSYEQYF. CDR3 sequence (DNA): TGTGCCAGCAGCTCAAGTACAGGGCTGCGGCGTAGCTCCTACGAGCAGTACTTC.

To note about this clonotype: This could be a read error, since a much larger clone is one nucleotide away. This chain joins TRBV7-9 and TRBJ2-7; no definite D call. CDR1 and CDR2 (germline): SEHNR, FQNEAQ (reference sequence). There are 17 residues in the CDR3. CDR3 nucleotides: TGTGCCAGCAGCTTAGTTTCTGTCGGGTCCCCGCCCTACGGGCAGTACTTC. Amino acids: CASSLVSVGSPPYGQYF.

This clonotype was observed a single time. V usage is TRBV6-5 and J usage is TRBJ1-5; D not certain. V gave up 7 bases and J gave up 3 bases, with 10 bases separating them. The length of the CDR3 is 13 residues. Germline CDR1 MNHEY, CDR2 SVGAGI. The CDR3 loop reads CASIGEFNQPQHF. The CDR3 DNA follows: TGTGCCAGCATTGGGGAATTCAATCAGCCCCAGCATTTT.

The rearrangement uses TRBV19 and TRBJ1-1, with D possibly matching TRBD1 (5 bases). Germline CDR1 LNHDA, CDR2 SQIVND (reference sequence). The CDR3 sequence is 16 residues long. Trimming removed 3 bases from V and 4 bases from J, with 18 bases in between. The CDR3 bases are TGTGCCAGTAGTATCTTGACGGGGAATAGGGGCACTGAAGCTTTCTTT. Translating gives CASSILTGNRGTEAFF.

The V call is TRBV19, the J call TRBJ1-2; D gene uncertain. Germline CDR1 LNHDA, CDR2 SQIVND (reference sequence). The CDR3 runs to 14 residues. Trimming removed 10 bases from V and 4 bases from J, with 19 bases in between. CDR3 sequence: CATDAGGEGYGYTF. For the CDR3, the DNA is TGTGCCACAGACGCCGGCGGGGAGGGCTATGGCTACACCTTC.

V gene TRBV24-1 combines with J gene TRBJ1-2, with D possibly being TRBD1 (5 bases). The germline gives CDR1 KGHDR, CDR2 SFDVKD. V was pared by 5 bases and J by 4 bases, with 10 bases between. The CDR3 consists of 13 residues. This CDR3 reads CATSVGLAYGYTF. In DNA, the CDR3 is TGTGCCACCAGTGTGGGGCTCGCCTATGGCTACACCTTC.

This clonotype was recorded once. One base away lies a much larger clone, so this may be a sequencing read error. CDR3 DNA sequence: TGTGCCAGCAGCCCCGGGACATCTCAATCGGTGTCTGTGGGGAAACTGTTTTTT. This encodes CASSPGTSQSVSVGKLFF. This chain uses TRBV7-9 with TRBJ1-4, with D perhaps matching TRBD1 (6 bases). CDR3 size: 18 residues. The V gene lost 5 bases and the J gene lost 11 bases, with 30 bases spanning the gap. Per the germline V gene, CDR1 is SEHNR and CDR2 is FQNEAQ (reference sequence).

This clonotype appeared a few times. This chain's CDR3 is CASSFTRGGEAFF. Here the CDR3 DNA reads TGTGCCAGCAGTTTTACCCGGGGTGGGGAAGCTTTCTTT. The chain has TRBV27 and TRBJ1-1; D is unresolved. V lost 3 bases, J lost 8 bases, and 13 bases lay in between. The CDR3 is 13 residues long. CDR1 is MNHEY, CDR2 SMNVEV, per germline (reference sequence).

This clonotype was seen ten or more times. The chain combines TRBV7-3 with TRBJ2-2, with D possibly matching TRBD2 (6 bases). The CDR3 extends over 15 amino acids. The V gene lost 4 bases and the J gene lost 1 base, with 10 bases spanning the gap. Germline V lookup: CDR1 SGHTA, CDR2 FQGTGA. The CDR3 protein is CASSSKGGNTGELFF. The CDR3 DNA follows: TGTGCCAGCAGCTCGAAGGGAGGGAACACCGGGGAGCTGTTTTTT. The whole variable domain, filled in from reference TRBV7-3 and TRBJ2-2, reads GAGVSQTPSNKVTEKGKYVELRCDPISGHTALYWYRQSLGQGPEFLIYFQGTGAADDSGLPNDRFFAVRPEGSVSTLKIQRTERGDSAVYLCASSSKGGNTGELFFGEGSRLTVL.

The table lists this clonotype with many counts. V and J are TRBV19 and TRBJ2-2; unclear D gene. V was shortened by 0 bases and J by 1 base, with 9 bases between the two germline ends. Germline V gene data show CDR1 as LNHDA and CDR2 as SQIVND (reference sequence). The CDR3 contains 16 residues. CDR3 bases: TGTGCCAGTAGTATAGAGACGGTGTGGAACACCGGGGAGCTGTTTTTT. Amino acid sequence: CASSIETVWNTGELFF. The full variable domain, with the rest looked up from reference TRBV19 and TRBJ2-2, is DGGITQSPKYLFRKEGQNVTLSCEQNLNHDAMYWYRQDPGQGLRLIYYSQIVNDFQKGDIAEGYSVSREKKESFPLTVTSAQKNPTAFYLCASSIETVWNTGELFFGEGSRLTVL.

The sample holds many counts of this clonotype. The chain joins TRBV13 to TRBJ1-2; 7 bases fit TRBD1. Germline lookup yields CDR1 PRHDT and CDR2 FYEKMQ (reference sequence). The J segment lost 4 bases and the V segment lost 1 base, leaving 3 bases of the junction unmatched. CDR3 length: 14 residues. The CDR3 bases are TGTGCCAGCAGCTTAGCACAGGGGATCTATGGCTACACCTTC. Amino acid sequence: CASSLAQGIYGYTF.